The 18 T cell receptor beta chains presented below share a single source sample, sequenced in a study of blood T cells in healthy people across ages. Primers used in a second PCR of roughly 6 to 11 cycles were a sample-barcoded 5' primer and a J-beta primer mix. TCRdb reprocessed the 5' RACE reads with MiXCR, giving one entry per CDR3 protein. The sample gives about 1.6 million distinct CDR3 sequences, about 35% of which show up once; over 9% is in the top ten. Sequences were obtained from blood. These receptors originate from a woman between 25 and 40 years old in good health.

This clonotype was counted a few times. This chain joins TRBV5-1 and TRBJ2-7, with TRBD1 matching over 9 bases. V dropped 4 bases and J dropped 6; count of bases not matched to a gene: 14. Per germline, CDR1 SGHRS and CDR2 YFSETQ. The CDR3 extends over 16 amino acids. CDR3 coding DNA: TGCGCCAGCAGCCCCACGCCGGGACAGGGACCCTTCGAGCAGTACTTC. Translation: CASSPTPGQGPFEQYF.

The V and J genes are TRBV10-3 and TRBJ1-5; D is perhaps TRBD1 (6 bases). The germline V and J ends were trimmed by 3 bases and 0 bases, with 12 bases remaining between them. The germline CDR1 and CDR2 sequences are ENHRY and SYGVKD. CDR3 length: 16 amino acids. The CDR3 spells CAISEGGQLSNQPQHF. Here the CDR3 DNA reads TGTGCCATCAGTGAAGGGGGGCAGCTTAGCAATCAGCCCCAGCATTTT.

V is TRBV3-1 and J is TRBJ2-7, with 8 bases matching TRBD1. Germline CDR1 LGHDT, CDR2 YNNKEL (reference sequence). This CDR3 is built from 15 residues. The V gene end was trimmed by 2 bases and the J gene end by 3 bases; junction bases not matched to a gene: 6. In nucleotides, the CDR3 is TGTGCCAGCAGCCAAACCGACAGGGGACTCTACGAGCAGTACTTC. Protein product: CASSQTDRGLYEQYF.

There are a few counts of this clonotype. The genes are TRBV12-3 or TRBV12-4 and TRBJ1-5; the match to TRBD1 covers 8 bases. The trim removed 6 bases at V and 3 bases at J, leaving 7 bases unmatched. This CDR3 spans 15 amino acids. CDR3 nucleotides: TGTGCCAGCAGCGGACAGGGCGCCCTCAATCAGCCCCAGCATTTT. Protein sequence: CASSGQGALNQPQHF.

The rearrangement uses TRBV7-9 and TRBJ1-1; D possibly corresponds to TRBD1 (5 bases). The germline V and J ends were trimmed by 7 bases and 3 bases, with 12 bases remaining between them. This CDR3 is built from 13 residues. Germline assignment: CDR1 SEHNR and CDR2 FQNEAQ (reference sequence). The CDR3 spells CASTDRGDTEAFF. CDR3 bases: TGTGCCAGCACAGACAGAGGGGACACTGAAGCTTTCTTT.

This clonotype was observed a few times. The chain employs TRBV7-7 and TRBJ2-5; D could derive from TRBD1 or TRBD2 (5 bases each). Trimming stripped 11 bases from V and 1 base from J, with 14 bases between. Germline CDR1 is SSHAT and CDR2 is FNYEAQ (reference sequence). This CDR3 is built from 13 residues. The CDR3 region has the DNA TGTGCCGTTTCTGACGGGGCCCAAGAGACCCAGTACTTC. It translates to CAVSDGAQETQYF.

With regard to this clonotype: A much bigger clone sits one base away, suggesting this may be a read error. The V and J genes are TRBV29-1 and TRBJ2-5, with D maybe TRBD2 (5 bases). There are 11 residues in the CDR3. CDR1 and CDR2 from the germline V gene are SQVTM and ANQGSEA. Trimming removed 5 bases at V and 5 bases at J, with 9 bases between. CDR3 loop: CSVKRGETQYF. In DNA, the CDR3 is TGCAGCGTTAAACGAGGGGAGACCCAGTACTTC.

CDR3 sequence (DNA): TGTGCCATCAGTGAGTCCGCAACCCGGGTTAATTCACCCCTCCACTTT. It translates to CAISESATRVNSPLHF. The V and J genes are TRBV10-3 and TRBJ1-6; D unresolved. Trimming cost V 0 bases and J 6 bases, with 12 bases left between them. The CDR3 is 16 residues long. Germline lookup yields CDR1 ENHRY and CDR2 SYGVKD.

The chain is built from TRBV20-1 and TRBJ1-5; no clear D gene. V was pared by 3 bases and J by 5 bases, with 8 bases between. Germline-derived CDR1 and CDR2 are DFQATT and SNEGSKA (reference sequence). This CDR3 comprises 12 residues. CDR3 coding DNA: TGCAGTGCTAGCAGAGTTGATCAGCCCCAGCATTTT. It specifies CSASRVDQPQHF.

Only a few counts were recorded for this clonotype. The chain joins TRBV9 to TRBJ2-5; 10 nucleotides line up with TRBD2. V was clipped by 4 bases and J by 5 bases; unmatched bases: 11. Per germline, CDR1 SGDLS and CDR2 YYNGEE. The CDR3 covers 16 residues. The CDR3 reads CASSPPQRGGRETQYF. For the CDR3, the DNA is TGTGCCAGCAGCCCGCCCCAGCGGGGGGGCCGTGAGACCCAGTACTTC.

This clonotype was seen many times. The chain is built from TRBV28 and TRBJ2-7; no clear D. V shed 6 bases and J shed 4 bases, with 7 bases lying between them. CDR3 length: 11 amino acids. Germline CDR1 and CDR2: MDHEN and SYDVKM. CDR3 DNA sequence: TGTGCCAGCAGCCCACGGTACGAGCAGTACTTC. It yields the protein CASSPRYEQYF.

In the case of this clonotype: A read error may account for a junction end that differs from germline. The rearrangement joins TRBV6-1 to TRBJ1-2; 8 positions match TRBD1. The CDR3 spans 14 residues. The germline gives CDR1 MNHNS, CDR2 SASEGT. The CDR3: CASTGGQAIYGYIF. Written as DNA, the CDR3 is TGTGCCAGCACGGGGGGACAGGCGATCTATGGCTACATCTTC.

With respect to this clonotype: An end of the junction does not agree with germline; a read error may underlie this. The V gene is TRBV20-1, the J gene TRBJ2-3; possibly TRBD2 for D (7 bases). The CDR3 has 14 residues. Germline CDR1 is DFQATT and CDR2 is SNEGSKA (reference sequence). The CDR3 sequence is CSALRGPSTDTRYF. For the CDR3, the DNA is TGCAGTGCCTTGCGGGGGCCAAGCACAGATACGCGGTATTTT.

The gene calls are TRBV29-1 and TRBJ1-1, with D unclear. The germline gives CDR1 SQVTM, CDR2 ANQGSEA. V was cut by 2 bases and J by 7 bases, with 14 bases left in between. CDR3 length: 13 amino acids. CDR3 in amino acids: CSVENLYSDEAFF. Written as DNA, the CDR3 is TGCAGCGTTGAAAACCTATACAGCGATGAAGCTTTCTTT.

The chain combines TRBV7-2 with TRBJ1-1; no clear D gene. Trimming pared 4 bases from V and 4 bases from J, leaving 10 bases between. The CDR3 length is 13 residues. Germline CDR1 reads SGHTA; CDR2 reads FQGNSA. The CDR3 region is CASSSSVATEAFF. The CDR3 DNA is TGTGCCAGCAGCTCCTCGGTCGCCACTGAAGCTTTCTTT.

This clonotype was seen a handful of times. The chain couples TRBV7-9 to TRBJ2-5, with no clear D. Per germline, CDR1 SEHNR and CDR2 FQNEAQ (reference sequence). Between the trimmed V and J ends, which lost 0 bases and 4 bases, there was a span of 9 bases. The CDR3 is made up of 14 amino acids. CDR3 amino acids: CASSLAIVRETQYF. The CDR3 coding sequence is TGTGCCAGCAGCTTAGCGATCGTTCGAGAGACCCAGTACTTC.

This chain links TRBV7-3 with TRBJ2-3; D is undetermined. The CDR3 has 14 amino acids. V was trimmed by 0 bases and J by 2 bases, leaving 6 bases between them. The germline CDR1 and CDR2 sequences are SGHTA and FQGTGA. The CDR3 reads CASSLTATTDTQYF. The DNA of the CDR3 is TGTGCCAGCAGCTTAACGGCCACCACAGATACGCAGTATTTT.

In DNA form, the CDR3 reads TGCAGTGCTCCCTCTGGGGGGACTATAGAGTACAATGAGCAGTTCTTC. Translating it yields CSAPSGGTIEYNEQFF. The V and J genes are TRBV20-1 and TRBJ2-1; 7 positions match TRBD2. Germline V gene sequence: CDR1 DFQATT, CDR2 SNEGSKA (reference sequence). This CDR3 has 16 amino acids. V trimming: 5 bases; J trimming: 4 bases; junction bases outside the gene matches: 14.